This TCR beta chain came from a study of high-grade serous ovarian cancer treatment subgroups (dated by TCRdb to about 2021). In the study overall: On average, each sample produced around 14,000 sequencing reads and about 7,000 unique TCR beta rearrangements. A cohort of 30 patients was included: some 10 with no residual disease after primary surgery (R0), some 10 who were excellent NACT responders, and some 10 who were poor NACT responders. Each patient contributed one primary tumor and two metastatic tumor samples, giving under 95 samples in total. The study examined TCR beta repertoires in high-grade serous ovarian cancer patients who were grouped under a laparoscopic triage algorithm by complete gross resection or by neoadjuvant chemotherapy response.

Taken from the germline V gene (reference sequence), the CDR1 and CDR2 loops are LNHDA and SQIVND. The cysteine opens and the phenylalanine closes a CDR3 of 13 amino acids. Only the CDR3 portion is preserved as DNA: 39 bases, with reading frame beginning at the first base. V is cut by 1 base and J by 7 bases, and the space between the germline ends is 10 bases. The tumor samples were collected prior to definitive surgery or chemotherapy. The MD Anderson Biospecimen Extraction Resource handled genomic DNA extraction, while the MD Anderson Cancer Genomics Laboratory carried out the TCR sequencing. Concerning this clone: Which antigen it targets is not known. No base quality values were provided; no much bigger clone lies one nucleotide off.

Overall results and qualifications from the work: TCR clonal relatedness showed a positive correlation with neoantigen level and a trend toward positive correlation with copy number variation and mutation load from whole-genome sequencing. The TCR repertoire analyses centered on CDR3, leaving CDR1 and CDR2 unanalyzed. Because bulk tumor TCR sequencing provided no spatial information, insight into HGSC tumor complexity and diversity was limited. Repertoire similarity between tumors from the same patient ranged from roughly 0.095 to 0.85, while tumors from different patients showed almost no similarity.

The 80 to 95 tumor samples underwent high-throughput TCR profiling using ImmunoSEQ. As for how the authors treated the data: The repertoire diversity metrics included richness (unique productive sequences), clonality, evenness and relatedness, and the Bhattacharyya coefficient was used to measure similarity between samples. A sensitivity analysis excluded TCRs with fewer than two reads and gave consistent conclusions. Entries here come from immuneACCESS through TCRdb and include only in-frame sequences with V and J called. Some clones fail to appear in such tables; in the studies checked, an unresolved V gene covers under half of the shortfall, and the cause of the remainder is unknown. For V, J and clone size, that table is used; D and trimming come from the DNA. The sample table contains over 15,000 clones; only one count was recorded for under 85% of them. The ten largest clones represent more than 3.5% of the sample.

Recombination joined TRBV19 with TRBJ1-2; the D region possibly corresponds to TRBD1 (6 bases align). This TCR was recovered from a human donor with high-grade serous ovarian cancer. The sample was tumor tissue. The nucleotides are TGTGCCAGTAGTATAGGGACAGTAAGTGGCTACACCTTC. Translated, this gives CASSIGTVSGYTF.